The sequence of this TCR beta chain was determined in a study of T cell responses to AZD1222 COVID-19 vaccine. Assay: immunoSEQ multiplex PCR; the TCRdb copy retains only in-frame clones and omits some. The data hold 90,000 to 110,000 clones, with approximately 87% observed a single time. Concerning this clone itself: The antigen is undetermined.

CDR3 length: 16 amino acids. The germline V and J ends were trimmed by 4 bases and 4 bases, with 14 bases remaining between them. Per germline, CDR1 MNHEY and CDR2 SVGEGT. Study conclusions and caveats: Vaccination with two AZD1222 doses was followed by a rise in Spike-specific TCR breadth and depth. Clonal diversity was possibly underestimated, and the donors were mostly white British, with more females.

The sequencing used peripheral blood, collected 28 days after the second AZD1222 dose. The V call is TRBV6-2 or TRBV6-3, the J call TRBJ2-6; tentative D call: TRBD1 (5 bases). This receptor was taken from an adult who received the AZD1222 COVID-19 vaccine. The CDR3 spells CASSLGWGSGANVLTF. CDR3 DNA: TGTGCCAGCAGTTTGGGATGGGGCTCCGGGGCCAACGTCCTGACTTTC.